This is a list of T cell receptor beta chains from one sample in a study of patients and donors after allogeneic stem cell transplantation. TCRdb redid the calling of the RT-PCR reads with MiXCR, one entry per CDR3 protein. The table has a few hundred thousand distinct CDR3 sequences, more than 35% seen once; the top ten hold about 9.9%. Sequences were obtained from blood, either unsorted or a sorted T cell fraction (not recorded which). Receptor source: a human donor who was either an allogeneic HSCT recipient or a stem cell or donor lymphocyte infusion donor (not recorded which). It is not recorded whose cells these are; they may come from a transplant donor. The CDR3 runs from the conserved cysteine through the conserved F or W. A D gene is named only where the DNA matches it firmly. Clone size is given for some rows only: seen once, a few or many times, or a class if the clone is expanded.

abundance: .; v_gene: TRBV21-1; j_gene: TRBJ2-3; d_gene: .; CDR3aa: CASSKRVGDNSSTDTQYF; CDR3nt: TGTGCCAGCAGCAAAAGGGTAGGGGACAACTCTAGCACAGATACGCAGTATTTT
abundance: .; v_gene: TRBV19; j_gene: TRBJ1-1; d_gene: .; CDR3aa: CASSPSGGILDTEAFF; CDR3nt: TGTGCCAGTAGTCCCTCGGGGGGGATATTGGACACTGAAGCTTTCTTT
abundance: once; v_gene: TRBV12-3/TRBV12-4; j_gene: TRBJ1-2; d_gene: TRBD1; CDR3aa: CATYQGADGYTF; CDR3nt: TGTGCCACCTACCAGGGGGCGGATGGCTACACCTTC
abundance: few; v_gene: TRBV7-5; j_gene: TRBJ1-1; d_gene: .; CDR3aa: CISVSEGGGITEAFF; CDR3nt: .
abundance: .; v_gene: TRBV11-2; j_gene: TRBJ2-4; d_gene: .; CDR3aa: CASSLEVGSGLAKNIQYF; CDR3nt: TGTGCCAGCAGCTTAGAAGTCGGGAGCGGCCTAGCCAAAAACATTCAGTACTTC
abundance: .; v_gene: TRBV5-1; j_gene: TRBJ1-2; d_gene: TRBD1; CDR3aa: CASSLDRTGLYGYTF; CDR3nt: TGCGCCAGCAGCTTGGACCGGACAGGGCTGTATGGCTACACCTTC
abundance: few; v_gene: TRBV20-1; j_gene: TRBJ2-3; d_gene: TRBD2; CDR3aa: CSARGASGGRRDTQYF; CDR3nt: TGCAGTGCTAGAGGAGCTAGCGGGGGGCGAAGAGATACGCAGTATTTT
abundance: .; v_gene: TRBV7-2; j_gene: TRBJ1-5; d_gene: TRBD1; CDR3aa: CASSLVGTGGGQPQHF; CDR3nt: TGTGCCAGCAGCTTAGTCGGGACAGGGGGCGGTCAGCCCCAGCATTTT
abundance: .; v_gene: TRBV10-3; j_gene: TRBJ1-1; d_gene: .; CDR3aa: CAIRGDRWGTEAFF; CDR3nt: TGTGCCATCAGGGGCGACAGGTGGGGCACTGAAGCTTTCTTT
abundance: .; v_gene: TRBV12-3/TRBV12-4; j_gene: TRBJ2-3; d_gene: .; CDR3aa: CASSISQGDTQYF; CDR3nt: TGTGCCAGCAGCATTAGCCAGGGGGATACGCAGTATTTT
abundance: .; v_gene: TRBV7-6; j_gene: TRBJ1-4; d_gene: .; CDR3aa: CASSLDPDETTNEKLFF; CDR3nt: TGTGCCAGCAGCTTAGATCCAGACGAAACAACTAATGAAAAACTGTTTTTT
abundance: .; v_gene: TRBV18; j_gene: TRBJ2-7; d_gene: .; CDR3aa: CASSPLWGSSYEQYF; CDR3nt: TGTGCCAGCTCACCACTGTGGGGCTCGTCCTACGAGCAGTACTTC
abundance: .; v_gene: TRBV20-1; j_gene: TRBJ1-4; d_gene: .; CDR3aa: CSAAGRTRFPATNEKLFF; CDR3nt: TGCAGTGCAGCTGGACGGACGAGATTTCCAGCAACTAATGAAAAACTGTTTTTT
abundance: .; v_gene: TRBV12-3/TRBV12-4; j_gene: TRBJ2-3; d_gene: .; CDR3aa: CASSFRDPSTDTQYF; CDR3nt: TGTGCCAGCAGTTTCCGTGACCCTAGCACAGATACGCAGTATTTT
abundance: .; v_gene: TRBV27; j_gene: TRBJ1-2; d_gene: .; CDR3aa: CASSLSLRHGYTF; CDR3nt: TGTGCCAGCAGTTTATCCCTTCGACATGGCTACACCTTC
abundance: .; v_gene: TRBV7-9; j_gene: TRBJ2-7; d_gene: TRBD1; CDR3aa: CASSRTGLTRLYEQYF; CDR3nt: TGTGCCAGCAGCCGGACAGGTCTTACCCGACTCTACGAGCAGTACTTC
abundance: few; v_gene: TRBV5-1; j_gene: TRBJ1-2; d_gene: .; CDR3aa: CASSFRVGYGYTF; CDR3nt: TGCGCCAGCAGCTTTAGGGTCGGCTATGGCTACACCTTC
abundance: .; v_gene: TRBV4-1; j_gene: TRBJ1-1; d_gene: .; CDR3aa: CASSQDGGVMGEAFF; CDR3nt: TGCGCCAGCAGCCAAGATGGTGGAGTTATGGGTGAAGCTTTCTTT
abundance: .; v_gene: TRBV20-1; j_gene: TRBJ2-7; d_gene: .; CDR3aa: CSAGDDRRSYEQYF; CDR3nt: TGCAGTGCAGGAGACGACAGGCGATCCTACGAGCAGTACTTC
abundance: few; v_gene: TRBV20-1; j_gene: TRBJ1-1; d_gene: .; CDR3aa: CSARVPTAGTEAFF; CDR3nt: TGCAGTGCTAGAGTTCCAACGGCGGGGACTGAAGCTTTCTTT
abundance: .; v_gene: TRBV18; j_gene: TRBJ2-7; d_gene: .; CDR3aa: CASSPLRGVHEQYF; CDR3nt: TGTGCCAGCTCACCACTTAGGGGTGTCCACGAGCAGTACTTC
abundance: .; v_gene: TRBV5-1; j_gene: TRBJ2-7; d_gene: TRBD1; CDR3aa: CASSLPTGSPYEQYF; CDR3nt: TGCGCCAGCAGCTTACCGACAGGGAGCCCCTACGAGCAGTACTTC
abundance: .; v_gene: TRBV7-2; j_gene: TRBJ2-3; d_gene: .; CDR3aa: CASSFTGTTDTQYF; CDR3nt: TGTGCCAGCAGCTTCACGGGGACCACAGATACGCAGTATTTT
abundance: .; v_gene: TRBV27; j_gene: TRBJ2-7; d_gene: .; CDR3aa: CASGVTSYEQYF; CDR3nt: TGTGCCAGCGGAGTTACGTCCTACGAGCAGTACTTC
abundance: .; v_gene: TRBV6-2/TRBV6-3; j_gene: TRBJ2-5; d_gene: TRBD2; CDR3aa: CASSYVASGVGETQYF; CDR3nt: TGTGCCAGCAGTTACGTGGCTAGCGGGGTGGGGGAGACCCAGTACTTC
abundance: .; v_gene: TRBV19; j_gene: TRBJ1-1; d_gene: .; CDR3aa: CASSPSGVMNTEAFF; CDR3nt: TGTGCCAGTAGTCCGTCGGGGGTGATGAACACTGAAGCTTTCTTT
abundance: few; v_gene: TRBV28; j_gene: TRBJ1-4; d_gene: .; CDR3aa: CASSLIQGKLFF; CDR3nt: TGTGCCAGCAGTTTAATACAGGGCAAACTGTTTTTT
abundance: .; v_gene: TRBV5-1; j_gene: TRBJ1-6; d_gene: TRBD1; CDR3aa: CASGQGDLNSPLHF; CDR3nt: TGCGCCAGCGGTCAGGGGGACCTTAATTCACCCCTCCACTTT
abundance: .; v_gene: TRBV10-3; j_gene: TRBJ1-1; d_gene: .; CDR3aa: CAINSGFTEAFF; CDR3nt: TGTGCCATCAATAGTGGTTTCACTGAAGCTTTCTTT
abundance: .; v_gene: TRBV9; j_gene: TRBJ2-7; d_gene: TRBD1; CDR3aa: CASSPTGTGGEQYF; CDR3nt: TGTGCCAGCAGCCCCACCGGGACAGGGGGCGAGCAGTACTTC
abundance: .; v_gene: TRBV7-6; j_gene: TRBJ1-4; d_gene: .; CDR3aa: CASSPRALGEKLFF; CDR3nt: TGTGCCAGCAGCCCGAGGGCGTTGGGTGAAAAACTGTTTTTT
abundance: few; v_gene: TRBV5-1; j_gene: TRBJ2-2; d_gene: .; CDR3aa: CASSLFSSNTGELFF; CDR3nt: TGCGCCAGCAGCTTGTTTAGTTCGAACACCGGGGAGCTGTTTTTT
abundance: .; v_gene: TRBV10-3; j_gene: TRBJ1-2; d_gene: TRBD1; CDR3aa: CAISESGQGSYGYTF; CDR3nt: TGTGCCATCAGTGAGTCGGGACAGGGTTCCTATGGCTACACCTTC
abundance: .; v_gene: TRBV7-2; j_gene: TRBJ1-5; d_gene: .; CDR3aa: CASSFRAGAGYSNQPQHF; CDR3nt: TGTGCCAGCAGCTTCCGGGCAGGGGCGGGATATAGCAATCAGCCCCAGCATTTT
abundance: .; v_gene: TRBV4-1; j_gene: TRBJ1-2; d_gene: .; CDR3aa: CASSQGTEDHGYTF; CDR3nt: TGCGCCAGCAGCCAAGGGACAGAGGATCATGGCTACACCTTC
abundance: few; v_gene: TRBV6-6; j_gene: TRBJ2-2; d_gene: TRBD2; CDR3aa: CASSSRNSGGDTGELFF; CDR3nt: TGTGCCAGCAGTTCCCGCAATAGCGGGGGGGACACCGGGGAGCTGTTTTTT
abundance: few; v_gene: TRBV12-3/TRBV12-4; j_gene: TRBJ2-3; d_gene: TRBD2; CDR3aa: CASSSPSGGATDTQYF; CDR3nt: TGTGCCAGCAGTTCTCCCAGCGGGGGGGCAACAGATACGCAGTATTTT
abundance: .; v_gene: TRBV5-4; j_gene: TRBJ1-2; d_gene: TRBD1; CDR3aa: CASSLQGAGGYTF; CDR3nt: TGTGCCAGCAGCTTACAGGGGGCGGGTGGCTACACCTTC
abundance: few; v_gene: TRBV6-6; j_gene: TRBJ2-3; d_gene: TRBD2; CDR3aa: CASSNAVAGRTDTQYF; CDR3nt: TGTGCCAGCAGCAACGCGGTAGCGGGGCGCACAGATACGCAGTATTTT
abundance: .; v_gene: TRBV5-1; j_gene: TRBJ1-6; d_gene: .; CDR3aa: CASSWTVDGNSPLHF; CDR3nt: TGCGCCAGCAGCTGGACAGTGGATGGTAATTCACCCCTCCACTTT
abundance: .; v_gene: TRBV12-3/TRBV12-4; j_gene: TRBJ2-1; d_gene: TRBD1; CDR3aa: CASSGLGQGTNEQFF; CDR3nt: TGTGCCAGCAGTGGACTCGGACAGGGTACGAATGAGCAGTTCTTC
abundance: .; v_gene: TRBV5-5; j_gene: TRBJ2-3; d_gene: .; CDR3aa: CASSLLHGADTQYF; CDR3nt: TGTGCCAGCAGCTTGCTCCATGGGGCAGATACGCAGTATTTT
abundance: few; v_gene: TRBV12-3/TRBV12-4; j_gene: TRBJ1-2; d_gene: TRBD1; CDR3aa: CASGALDRVNGYTF; CDR3nt: TGTGCCAGCGGGGCCCTAGACAGGGTGAACGGCTACACCTTC
abundance: .; v_gene: TRBV29-1; j_gene: TRBJ2-7; d_gene: TRBD1; CDR3aa: CSVEGLKDRFYEQYF; CDR3nt: TGCAGCGTTGAAGGGTTGAAGGACAGGTTCTACGAGCAGTACTTC
abundance: few; v_gene: TRBV5-1; j_gene: TRBJ1-2; d_gene: .; CDR3aa: CASSLGPPYGYTF; CDR3nt: TGCGCCAGCAGCTTGGGACCGCCCTATGGCTACACCTTC
abundance: .; v_gene: TRBV7-8; j_gene: TRBJ1-5; d_gene: .; CDR3aa: CASSHTENQPQHF; CDR3nt: TGTGCCAGCAGCCACACAGAAAATCAGCCCCAGCATTTT
abundance: .; v_gene: TRBV10-2; j_gene: TRBJ2-1; d_gene: .; CDR3aa: CASSWRKFLELSYYNEQFF; CDR3nt: TGCGCCAGCAGTTGGAGGAAATTCTTGGAATTATCCTACTACAATGAGCAGTTCTTC
abundance: .; v_gene: TRBV9; j_gene: TRBJ2-5; d_gene: .; CDR3aa: CASSVGVATRETQYF; CDR3nt: TGTGCCAGCAGCGTAGGGGTAGCTACACGAGAGACCCAGTACTTC
abundance: few; v_gene: TRBV7-6; j_gene: TRBJ1-3; d_gene: .; CDR3aa: CASSLAYSGRSSGNTIYF; CDR3nt: TGTGCCAGCAGCTTAGCGTATTCGGGACGGAGCTCTGGAAACACCATATATTTT